This TCR beta chain was documented in a study of control samples from healthy donors and cancer patients. Trimming stripped 5 bases from V and 4 bases from J, with 11 bases between. Germline values: CDR1 SGHTA, CDR2 FQGNSA. This CDR3 comprises 13 residues. Clones were sequenced by immunoSEQ multiplex PCR, and TCRdb holds only the in-frame ones, with some missing. This table has 40,000 to 65,000 clones, about 90% appearing once. The sequencing sample was made of PBMCs. The chain combines TRBV7-2 with TRBJ2-5; weak D call: TRBD1 (6 bases). The receptor was derived from a man in his sixties with head and neck cancer. The CDR3 coding sequence is TGTGCCAGCAGCAGCAACAGGGTAGAGACCCAGTACTTC. Protein sequence: CASSSNRVETQYF.